The clone carrying this T cell receptor (beta chain) was counted at least ten times. These data come from a study of spatial heterogeneity in lung cancer. The CDR3 spans 13 residues. Trimming pared 5 bases from V and 7 bases from J, leaving 12 bases between. The germline V gene has CDR1 MNHEY and CDR2 SMNVEV (reference sequence). On each TCR cDNA molecule, a unique molecular identifier was present. TCRdb fed the 5' RACE reads into MiXCR, producing one record per CDR3 protein. This table has about 36,000 distinct CDR3 sequences, under 9% appearing once. The sample's time point: blood at routine non-recurrence follow-up after resection. Sequencing of whole RNA from tumor, nontumor lung or frozen PBMC involved no sorting.

The V and J genes are TRBV27 and TRBJ1-5; possible D gene TRBD1, 6 bases. This clonotype originated in a male donor with early-stage non-small cell lung cancer. Material: PBMCs, obtained at follow-up. Here the CDR3 reads CASSTAGVQPQHF. The CDR3 nucleotides are TGTGCCAGCAGTACGGCAGGGGTACAGCCCCAGCATTTT.